One sample yielded the 11 T cell receptor beta chains listed below, sequenced in a study of blood T cells in healthy people across ages. Using a J-beta primer mix together with a sample-barcoded 5' primer, a second PCR was run for roughly 6 to 12 cycles. TCRdb reprocessed the 5' RACE reads via MiXCR and lists one record per CDR3 protein. The sample holds 1.5 million to 2 million distinct CDR3 sequences, roughly 27% seen once. The sample comprised blood. The receptors were sampled from a woman aged 30 to 39 in good health.

The chain employs TRBV12-3 or TRBV12-4 and TRBJ2-1; D not resolved. V lost 4 bases to trimming and J lost 5 bases, with 12 bases between them. This CDR3 has 14 residues. CDR3 protein: CASSSGGSHNEQFF. The DNA of the CDR3 is TGTGCCAGCAGTTCTGGCGGTTCCCACAATGAGCAGTTCTTC.

The rearrangement links TRBV24-1 to TRBJ1-2; weak D call: TRBD1 (5 bases). The CDR3 totals 11 residues. V was shortened by 9 bases and J by 6 bases, with 10 bases between the two germline ends. Looked up from germline, CDR1 is KGHDR and CDR2 is SFDVKD. CDR3 nucleotides: TGTGCCACCCGGGGGAATGATGGCTACACCTTC. As protein: CATRGNDGYTF.

The chain is built from TRBV5-5 and TRBJ2-1; the D call may be TRBD1 or TRBD2 (5 bases each). The closer fit of TRBJ2-7 to the DNA end suggests the J call may be wrong. The CDR3 is 15 amino acids. The V gene's germline CDR1 is SGHKS and CDR2 YYEKEE (reference sequence). The CDR3 spells CASSLEGSSYNEQYF. CDR3 coding DNA: TGTGCCAGCAGCTTGGAGGGGAGCTCCTACAATGAGCAGTACTTC.

The chain employs TRBV5-4 and TRBJ2-7, with D possibly called TRBD1 or TRBD2 (5 bases each). V lost 0 bases to trimming and J lost 5 bases, with 24 bases between them. The CDR3 sequence is 18 residues long. CDR1 is SGHNT and CDR2 is YYREEE in the germline V gene (reference sequence). The CDR3 is CASSLGGSGGPGIHEQYF. CDR3 in DNA: TGTGCCAGCAGCTTGGGGGGGAGTGGCGGACCAGGGATTCACGAGCAGTACTTC.

This clonotype was found many times. The CDR3 loop is CSATTPQETQYF. For the CDR3, the DNA is TGCAGTGCTACAACCCCCCAAGAGACCCAGTACTTC. The chain joins TRBV20-1 to TRBJ2-5; D unresolved. V was clipped by 4 bases and J by 1 base, with 7 bases between them. Germline CDR1 DFQATT, CDR2 SNEGSKA (reference sequence). This CDR3 comprises 12 residues.

This chain uses TRBV7-9 with TRBJ2-7; D could derive from TRBD1 or TRBD2 (5 bases each). Germline CDR1 reads SEHNR; CDR2 reads FQNEAQ (reference sequence). Trimming removed 2 bases at V and 2 bases at J, with 13 bases between. The CDR3 consists of 15 residues. Written as DNA, the CDR3 is TGTGCCAGCAGCTTAAATCTGGGGGACGCCTACGAGCAGTACTTC. It yields the protein CASSLNLGDAYEQYF.

A word on this clonotype: A much larger clone lies one base from this, so it may be a read error. The chain uses TRBV7-6 and TRBJ1-2; the D is unclear. CDR3 size: 16 residues. Germline V lookup: CDR1 SGHVS, CDR2 FNYEAQ. The DNA of the CDR3 is TGTGCCAGCAGCTTAGCAGACGGGCTTGCTAACTATGACTACACCTTC. It specifies CASSLADGLANYDYTF.

A few counts support this clonotype. One end of the junction is discordant with germline, which a read error may explain. V usage is TRBV27 and J usage is TRBJ2-3, with D possibly being TRBD1 (5 bases). The CDR3 spans 16 residues. Germline V gene sequence: CDR1 MNHEY, CDR2 SMNVEV (reference sequence). CDR3 amino acids: CTSSLIAGNPTDTQYF. In nucleotides, the CDR3 is TGTACCAGCAGTTTAATCGCAGGGAACCCCACAGATACGCAGTATTTT.

Details on this clonotype: A much larger clone lies one base from this, so it may be a read error. The chain is built from TRBV7-2 and TRBJ2-4; D tentatively fits TRBD1 or TRBD2 (5 bases each). The germline gives CDR1 SGHTA, CDR2 FQGNSA. This CDR3 is 13 amino acids long. V shed 5 bases and J shed 13 bases, with 18 bases lying between them. CDR3 bases: TGTGCCAGCAGCGGAGAGATAATGGGGGTGCAGTACTTC. It is translated as CASSGEIMGVQYF.

This chain joins TRBV7-9 and TRBJ2-7; possibly TRBD1 for D (6 bases). From germline, CDR1 is SEHNR and CDR2 FQNEAQ (reference sequence). This CDR3 has 13 amino acids. V lost 3 bases to trimming and J lost 6 bases, with 12 bases between them. The chain's CDR3 is CASSFARGGEQYF. In DNA form, the CDR3 reads TGTGCCAGCAGCTTCGCCCGAGGGGGCGAGCAGTACTTC.

The V and J genes are TRBV30 and TRBJ1-2, with a tentative D call TRBD1 (6 bases). The germline V gene has CDR1 GTSNPN and CDR2 SVGIG (reference sequence). The ends were cut back, 2 bases at V and 2 bases at J, with 9 bases in the middle. The CDR3 extends over 13 amino acids. The CDR3 sequence is CAWSPGQNYGYTF. CDR3 DNA sequence: TGTGCCTGGAGTCCCGGACAGAACTATGGCTACACCTTC.